The source of this T cell receptor beta chain is a study of blood T cell repertoires in COVID-19. At the level of the study: The United States, Italy and Spain were the sources of the acute and convalescent COVID-19 samples. In each case, the material was cDNA or gDNA derived from T cells, B-cell-depleted T cells, or PBMCs.

TCRdb's copy holds only in-frame clones and misses some; the assay was immunoSEQ multiplex PCR. The sample lists about 270,000 clones, about nine tenths occurring once. Recruitment covered about 25 US areas and drew participants whose ages spanned roughly 18 to 100 years. Self-reported history from a screening survey and questionnaire set each donor's cohort. Trimming removed 0 bases from V and 1 base from J, with 9 bases in between. This CDR3 spans 16 amino acids. Germline CDR1 SGHAT, CDR2 FQNNGV. V is TRBV11-2 and J is TRBJ2-2; D uncertain. What was sequenced was PBMCs or T cells enriched from blood (not recorded which). This TCR came from a woman aged 25-40 years with acute COVID-19. In DNA, the CDR3 is TGTGCCAGCAGCTTAGATAGGAGCCTGAACACCGGGGAGCTGTTTTTT. Translation gives CASSLDRSLNTGELFF.